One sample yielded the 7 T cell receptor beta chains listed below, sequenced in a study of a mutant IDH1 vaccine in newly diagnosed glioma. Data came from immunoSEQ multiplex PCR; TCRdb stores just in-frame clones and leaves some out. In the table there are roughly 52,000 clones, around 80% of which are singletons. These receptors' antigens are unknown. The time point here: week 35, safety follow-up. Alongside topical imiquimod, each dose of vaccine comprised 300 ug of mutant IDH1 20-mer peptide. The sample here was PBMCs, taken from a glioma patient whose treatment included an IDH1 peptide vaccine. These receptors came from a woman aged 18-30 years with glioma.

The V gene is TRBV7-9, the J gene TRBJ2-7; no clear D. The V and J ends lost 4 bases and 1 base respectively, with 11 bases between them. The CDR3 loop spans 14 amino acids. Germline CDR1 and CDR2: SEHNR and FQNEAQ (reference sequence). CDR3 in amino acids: CASSSMVRSYEQYF. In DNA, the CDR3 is TGTGCCAGCAGCTCGATGGTGAGATCCTACGAGCAGTACTTC.

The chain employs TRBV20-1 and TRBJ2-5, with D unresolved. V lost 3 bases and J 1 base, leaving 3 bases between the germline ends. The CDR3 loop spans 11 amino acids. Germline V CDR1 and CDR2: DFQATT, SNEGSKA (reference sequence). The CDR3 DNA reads TGCAGTGCTAGGGTCCAAGAGACCCAGTACTTC. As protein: CSARVQETQYF.

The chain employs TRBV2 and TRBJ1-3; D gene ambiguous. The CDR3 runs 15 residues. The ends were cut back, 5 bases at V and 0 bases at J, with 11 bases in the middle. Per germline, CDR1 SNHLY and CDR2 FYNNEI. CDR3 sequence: CASSQTLGSGNTIYF. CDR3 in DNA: TGTGCCAGCAGTCAGACACTCGGCTCTGGAAACACCATATATTTT.

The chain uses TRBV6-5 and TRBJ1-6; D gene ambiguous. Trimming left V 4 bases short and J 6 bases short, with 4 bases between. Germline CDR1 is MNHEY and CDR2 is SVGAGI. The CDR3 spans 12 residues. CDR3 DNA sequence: TGTGCCAGCAGTTTTTCTAATTCACCCCTCCACTTT. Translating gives CASSFSNSPLHF.

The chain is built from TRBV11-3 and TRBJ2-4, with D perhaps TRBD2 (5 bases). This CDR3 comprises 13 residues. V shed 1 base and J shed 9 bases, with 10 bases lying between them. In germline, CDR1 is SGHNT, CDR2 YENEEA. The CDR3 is CASSLGGAPIQYF. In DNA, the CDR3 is TGTGCCAGCAGCTTAGGGGGAGCTCCCATTCAGTACTTC.

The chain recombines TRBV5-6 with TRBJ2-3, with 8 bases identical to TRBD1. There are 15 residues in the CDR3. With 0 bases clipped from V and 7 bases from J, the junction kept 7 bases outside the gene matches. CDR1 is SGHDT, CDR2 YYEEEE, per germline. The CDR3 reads CASSLEAGGPYTQYF. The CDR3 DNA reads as TGTGCCAGCAGCTTGGAGGCAGGGGGCCCTTATACGCAGTATTTT.

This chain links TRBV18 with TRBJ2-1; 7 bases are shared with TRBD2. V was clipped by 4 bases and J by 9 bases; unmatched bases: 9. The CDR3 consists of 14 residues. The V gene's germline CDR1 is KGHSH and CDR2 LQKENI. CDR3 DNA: TGTGCCAGCTCACAGACTAGCAATTTTGGTGAGCAGTTCTTC. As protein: CASSQTSNFGEQFF.